These 22 T cell receptor beta chains came from one sample sequenced in a study of blood T cells in healthy people across ages. Combining a sample-barcoded 5' primer with a J-beta primer mix, a second PCR ran for roughly 7 to 12 cycles. TCRdb independently ran MiXCR on the 5' RACE reads; one entry per CDR3 protein. This table holds 600,000 to 900,000 distinct CDR3 sequences, roughly 25% found once. The same data also contributed to another study, on T cells of mothers and their children.

The sample comprised blood. The source of these receptors is a boy between 5 and 17 years old in good health.

This clonotype was recorded a few times. This rearrangement joins TRBV7-9 to TRBJ2-2; 8 bases fit TRBD2. The CDR3 is made up of 16 amino acids. Germline trimming cut 6 bases from V and 0 bases from J; bases unmatched to any gene: 6. The germline V gene encodes CDR1 SEHNR and CDR2 FQNEAQ (reference sequence). CDR3 in amino acids: CASRQGLAPNTGELFF. CDR3 nucleotide sequence: TGTGCCAGCAGACAAGGACTAGCTCCGAACACCGGGGAGCTGTTTTTT.

This clonotype was counted only a few times. This sequence joins TRBV28 and TRBJ2-5, with D perhaps TRBD1 (5 bases). Germline loops: CDR1 MDHEN, CDR2 SYDVKM. Trimming removed 3 bases from V and 6 bases from J, with 11 bases in between. CDR3 length: 13 amino acids. The CDR3 protein is CASSFSDRQTQYF. The CDR3 coding sequence is TGTGCCAGCAGTTTCTCCGACAGACAGACCCAGTACTTC.

On this clonotype: The junction and the germline gene differ at one end; a read error may be behind it. The J gene is TRBJ2-7, the V gene TRBV6-1; TRBD1 matches at 10 bases. This CDR3 has 12 residues. The germline gives CDR1 MNHNS, CDR2 SASEGT. CDR3 region: CACRQGAREQYF. The CDR3 region has the DNA TGTGCCTGCAGACAGGGGGCGAGGGAGCAGTACTTC.

There are a few counts of this clonotype. This chain uses TRBV5-4 with TRBJ1-1; the match to TRBD1 covers 8 bases. The CDR3 is made up of 13 amino acids. Germline CDR1 reads SGHNT; CDR2 reads YYREEE (reference sequence). Germline trimming cut 3 bases from V and 12 bases from J; bases unmatched to any gene: 10. This chain's CDR3 is CASSWTDRGGTFF. The CDR3 DNA reads TGTGCCAGCAGCTGGACCGACAGGGGAGGGACTTTCTTT.

In regard to this clonotype: One end of the junction does not line up with germline, which may come from a read error. The V gene is TRBV28, the J gene TRBJ1-2; 7 bases line up with TRBD1. CDR1 and CDR2 from the germline V gene are MDHEN and SYDVKM. CDR3 length equals 12 residues. CDR3 loop: CAVQGVNYGYTF. CDR3 sequence (DNA): TGCGCCGTTCAGGGGGTTAACTATGGCTACACCTTC.

This sequence joins TRBV15 and TRBJ2-3; TRBD2 matches at 9 bases. Germline V gene data show CDR1 as LNHNV and CDR2 as YYDKDF (reference sequence). The ends lost 0 bases at V and 6 bases at J; junction bases unmatched: 1. This CDR3 has 14 residues. As DNA, the CDR3 is TGTGCCACCAGCAGAGAAACTAGCGGGGATACGCAGTATTTT. This translates into CATSRETSGDTQYF. The entire variable domain, with the rest obtained from reference TRBV15 and TRBJ2-3, is as follows: DAMVIQNPRYQVTQFGKPVTLSCSQTLNHNVMYWYQQKSSQAPKLLFHYYDKDFNNEADTPDNFQSRRPNTSFCFLDIRSPGLGDTAMYLCATSRETSGDTQYFGPGTRLTVL.

The sample holds a few counts of this clonotype. The chain couples TRBV3-1 to TRBJ2-1; 9 bases line up with TRBD1. The junction had 2 bases not matched to a gene; V was cut back by 4 bases and J by 10 bases. CDR3 length equals 12 residues. Germline V gene data show CDR1 as LGHDT and CDR2 as YNNKEL (reference sequence). In DNA form, the CDR3 reads TGTGCCAGCAGCCGCGGACAGGGGGAGCAGTTCTTC. As protein: CASSRGQGEQFF.

The genes are TRBV6-5 and TRBJ1-1, with no clear D. Germline lookup yields CDR1 MNHEY and CDR2 SVGAGI. The V end was cut by 5 bases, the J end by 7 bases, with 14 bases between. The CDR3 is made up of 13 amino acids. The CDR3 reads CASSKLNPDEAFF. In nucleotides, the CDR3 is TGTGCCAGCAGTAAACTAAACCCCGATGAAGCTTTCTTT.

This rearrangement joins TRBV12-3 or TRBV12-4 to TRBJ2-5, with 10 bases matching TRBD2. The J call may be incorrect, as the DNA end agrees better with TRBJ2-7. CDR3 length: 14 amino acids. This CDR3 reads CASSQRGGSYEQYF. CDR3 DNA sequence: TGTGCCAGCAGCCAGCGGGGGGGTTCCTACGAGCAGTACTTC.

The chain links TRBV21-1 to TRBJ1-3; the table's D call of TRBD1 was not tested on the DNA. TRBV21-1 is noted as a pseudogene. The CDR3 runs 15 residues. The CDR3 nucleotides are TGTGCCAGCAGCGGGCGGGTGACCTCTGGAAACACCGTATATTTT. Translating it yields CASSGRVTSGNTVYF.

This chain links TRBV7-9 with TRBJ2-3, with D possibly being TRBD1 or TRBD2 (5 bases each). V lost 5 bases, J lost 5 bases, and 20 bases lay in between. Germline CDR1 and CDR2: SEHNR and FQNEAQ (reference sequence). CDR3 size: 16 residues. The chain's CDR3 is CASSPRDPRSLDTQYF. CDR3 DNA sequence: TGTGCCAGCAGCCCCCGGGACCCCCGGAGCCTAGATACGCAGTATTTT.

The V call is TRBV20-1, the J call TRBJ2-5; tentative D call: TRBD2 (5 bases). CDR1 is DFQATT and CDR2 is SNEGSKA in the germline V gene (reference sequence). This CDR3 contains 12 residues. The germline V and J ends were trimmed by 4 bases and 5 bases, with 11 bases remaining between them. This CDR3 reads CSAIGVMETQYF. Written as DNA, the CDR3 is TGCAGTGCTATCGGGGTAATGGAGACCCAGTACTTC.

The chain carries TRBV5-1 and TRBJ2-7; 7 nucleotides agree with TRBD1. The V gene's germline CDR1 is SGHRS and CDR2 YFSETQ. V was pared by 0 bases and J by 4 bases, with 10 bases of the junction left unmatched. The CDR3 is 16 amino acids. The CDR3 loop is CASSLGDSTGKYEQYF. DNA for the CDR3: TGCGCCAGCAGCTTGGGGGATTCGACAGGGAAGTACGAGCAGTACTTC.

The DNA for the CDR3 is TGCAGTGCTAGGCTGGGGACTAGCGGAAGAGATACGCAGTATTTT. Amino acids: CSARLGTSGRDTQYF. The chain employs TRBV20-1 and TRBJ2-3, with 11 bases aligning to TRBD2. CDR3 length equals 15 residues. V lost 3 bases and J lost 5; bases outside the gene matches: 7. The germline V gene encodes CDR1 DFQATT and CDR2 SNEGSKA (reference sequence).

This clonotype appeared a few times. The chain links TRBV12-3 or TRBV12-4 to TRBJ2-5; weak D call: TRBD2 (5 bases). The DNA end favors TRBJ2-7, so the J call may be wrong. This CDR3 comprises 16 residues. CDR3 sequence reads: CASSGYRDTPTYEQYF. The CDR3 nucleotides are TGTGCCAGCAGCGGTTACCGGGATACGCCAACTTACGAGCAGTACTTC.

This clonotype was observed a handful of times. The gene calls are TRBV5-1 and TRBJ2-3; 9 bases are a match to TRBD2. The CDR3 contains 15 residues. The V gene end was trimmed by 6 bases and the J gene end by 0 bases; junction bases not matched to a gene: 5. CDR1 and CDR2 from the germline V gene are SGHRS and YFSETQ. In DNA, the CDR3 is TGCGCCAGCAACCCAAGCGGGGGGAGCACAGATACGCAGTATTTT. Its translation is CASNPSGGSTDTQYF.

CDR3 sequence (DNA): TGCAGCGTGACAACAGGTTTTCGGGGGGATACGCAGTATTTT. The encoded protein is CSVTTGFRGDTQYF. V is TRBV29-1 and J is TRBJ2-3, with TRBD2 as a possible D gene (6 bases). The ends were cut back, 6 bases at V and 6 bases at J, with 19 bases in the middle. CDR3 length: 14 amino acids. From germline, CDR1 is SQVTM and CDR2 ANQGSEA.

As concerns this clonotype: An end of the junction differs from the germline gene, which may be a read error. This sequence joins TRBV20-1 and TRBJ2-5; TRBD2 matches 9 bases. CDR1 DFQATT and CDR2 SNEGSKA come from the germline V gene (reference sequence). The CDR3 length is 17 residues. The CDR3 reads CSASLVVAGAFQGTQYF. CDR3 DNA: TGCAGTGCTAGTTTGGTGGTAGCGGGGGCGTTTCAAGGGACCCAGTACTTC.

The V call is TRBV11-2, the J call TRBJ2-1; 9 bases map to TRBD1. Germline-derived CDR1 and CDR2 are SGHAT and FQNNGV. The CDR3 spans 14 residues. V was pared by 3 bases and J by 7 bases, with 4 bases of the junction left unmatched. The DNA for the CDR3 is TGTGCCAGCAGCTTCGCCGGGACAGGGAATGAGCAGTTCTTC. It is translated as CASSFAGTGNEQFF.

This clonotype has a handful of counts. This sequence joins TRBV5-1 and TRBJ2-4, with 7 positions matching TRBD2. The CDR3 totals 15 residues. Germline CDR1 reads SGHRS; CDR2 reads YFSETQ. J gave up 5 bases and V 3 bases, and 8 bases lay outside the gene matches. In nucleotides, the CDR3 is TGCGCCAGCAGCTCCTTGGGGGGGAGTGAAAACATTCAGTACTTC. Protein product: CASSSLGGSENIQYF.

Only a few counts were recorded for this clonotype. The rearrangement uses TRBV28 and TRBJ2-2; no clear D gene. The CDR3 is 11 residues long. V was trimmed by 7 bases and J by 2 bases, leaving 2 bases between them. Germline V gene data show CDR1 as MDHEN and CDR2 as SYDVKM. Here the CDR3 DNA reads TGTGCCAGCATTAACACCGGGGAGCTGTTTTTT. Its translation is CASINTGELFF.

This rearrangement joins TRBV5-1 to TRBJ2-7; 9 nucleotides line up with TRBD1. Per the germline V gene, CDR1 is SGHRS and CDR2 is YFSETQ. Trimming at V came to 4 bases and at J to 4 bases, leaving 12 bases not matched to a gene. CDR3 length equals 16 residues. CDR3 sequence reads: CASSLRPGQGVYEQYF. For the CDR3, the DNA is TGCGCCAGCAGCCTACGGCCGGGACAGGGAGTTTACGAGCAGTACTTC.